This T cell receptor beta chain was identified in a study of T cells in Graves' hyperthyroidism and ophthalmopathy (dated by TCRdb to between 2018 and 2021). Background on the whole study: Peripheral blood samples were taken at initial diagnosis, before any treatment was given. After blood sampling, hyperthyroidism patients were treated with methimazole at a starting dose of 30 mg daily, and ophthalmopathy patients were treated with high-dose intravenous methylprednisolone. The roughly 94 discovery patients were randomly split 7:3 into training and test sets. In addition, the study compared T-cell repertoires in thyroid tissue and in blood from a handful of Graves' hyperthyroidism patients. Prospective prediction of ophthalmopathy was tested in an independent validation cohort consisting of some 18 hyperthyroidism patients and approximately 16 patients who later progressed to ophthalmopathy. According to the paper, TCR Vbeta CDR3 sequencing was carried out on some 140 peripheral blood samples, which came from fewer than 50 ophthalmopathy, around 75 hyperthyroidism and roughly 17 progressor patients. TCR V-J signatures able to tell the groups apart were searched for in a discovery cohort of 90 to 100 patients, of whom around 43 had Graves' ophthalmopathy and about 55 had stable Graves' hyperthyroidism.

Ophthalmopathy patients had moderately to severely active disease, Clinical Activity Score of at least 3, NOSPECS grade of at least 4, and duration under 3 months. Any patient with an uncontrolled infection, another autoimmune disease, pregnancy or lactation was excluded. Clinical symptoms, serum thyroxine and TRAb, thyroid ultrasound, and orbital computed tomography formed the basis for the diagnoses. Ficoll-Paque density gradient centrifugation was used to isolate PBMCs from approximately 10 ml of fresh peripheral blood. Total RNA was extracted with Trizol reagent, and quality was checked on an Agilent 2100 Bioanalyzer. From its cysteine to its phenylalanine, the CDR3 spans 15 amino acids. The sequence is cut down to CDR3 DNA, 45 bases in frame from base 1. CDR1 and CDR2 were assigned from the germline V gene (reference sequence) as DFQATT and SNEGSKA. Compared with germline, V lacks 5 bases and J lacks 0 bases; bases without a gene match: 8.

Summary of the overall study and its limitations: No statistical method was used to set the sample size in advance, and investigators knew the group allocation. A 13 V-J signature model separated ophthalmopathy from stable hyperthyroidism, with about 90% sensitivity and 81.08% specificity in cross-validation and 80%/75% in testing. In validation, the model predicted progression to ophthalmopathy a median of roughly six months before onset, with about 64% sensitivity and more than 72% specificity. Most expanded thyroid clonotypes (frequency above 0.001) were also detected in blood, a finding suggesting that blood repertoires may reflect thyroid immune responses.

Concerning this clonotype itself: Its antigen remains undetermined. Qualities for individual bases were not recorded, and no much larger clone is one base off.

The TCR beta CDR3 regions were amplified from RNA transcripts. The TCR CDR3 was subjected to a first round of RT-PCR using the HTBI primer set and the Qiagen OneStep RT-PCR kit. Libraries were constructed in a second round of multiplex PCR, after which size selection and purification were carried out. Libraries were sequenced paired-end with 100 bp reads on an Illumina HiSeq2000. Per the source publication's procedure: SOAPnuke was used to process the raw data, removing reads that contained adapters or uncalled bases, had a mean Phred below 15, or lacked an exact match to the constant primer or identifier. COPE v1.2.5 was used to merge the high-quality paired reads, and each unique nucleotide sequence was defined as a clonotype. MiTCR v1.1 was used to align clonotypes to the IMGT TRBV, TRBD and TRBJ reference segments. Only V-J combinations with frequency above 0.0001, covering roughly 99% of repertoires, were analysed. A TCS score was defined as the ratio between F50 (clonal expansion) and ExV (chaos), using BLOSUM62-based TCRdist between CDR3 peptides within each V-J. Welch's t-statistics and random forest reduced around 510 V-J features to 13, which were used in a naive Bayes classifier (R e1071). In TCRdb, the public reads were trimmed at Q25 with fastp and aligned with MiXCR, with productive beta chains retained. Each CDR3 protein appears once, grouped with its most common genes and DNA. TCRdb, not the original authors, processed these V and J calls. The sample records about 640,000 distinct CDR3 sequences, less than 25% of which are singletons. 30% to 40% of the sample lies in the top ten.

The chain uses TRBV20-1 and TRBJ2-7; 9 nucleotides in the junction match TRBD2. The TCR comes from a man aged 25 to 40 with Graves' ophthalmopathy. The source material was blood. The nucleotide sequence reads as follows: TGCAGTGCTGGCTTTAGCGGGAGCCTCTCCTACGAGCAGTACTTC. Its protein product is CSAGFSGSLSYEQYF.